This T cell receptor beta chain stems from a study of cytomegalovirus exposure and HLA in healthy donors. Study as a whole: When 350 to 500 donors were genotyped, roughly 80% of them were found to fall in the Caucasian-associated ancestry cluster. Study-level results: Cytomegalovirus association was assigned to 170 or so TCR beta chains. Earlier findings revealed that most TCR beta V segments proved productive either about 87% or about 30% of the time. Later analysis demonstrated an association between a missense DCLRE1C variant and TCR beta V- and J-gene trimming.

As regards this clone: The target antigen is unknown.

The study ran its PCR with 60 Vbeta and 13 Jbeta primers. The method was immunoSEQ multiplex PCR; TCRdb's version includes in-frame clones alone and lacks a portion of them. The sample consists of around 140,000 clones, around 83% of them appearing once. The sample taken for sequencing was PBMCs. The clonotype comes from a woman aged 50 to 60 in good health and CMV-seropositive.

The CDR3 DNA is TGTGCCATCAGTCCCACACACAGGGGGCCCCACGAGCAGTACTTC. As protein: CAISPTHRGPHEQYF. This sequence joins TRBV10-3 and TRBJ2-7; 9 nucleotides align to TRBD1. The CDR3 loop spans 15 amino acids. Germline V gene sequence: CDR1 ENHRY, CDR2 SYGVKD. V was pared by 5 bases and J by 5 bases, with 10 bases of the junction left unmatched.